A selection of T cell receptor beta chains follows, all from one sample in a study of human T cells and chemical hapten exposure. TCRdb processed the RACE reads anew with MiXCR; each CDR3 protein has one entry. The top ten hold about 10% of the sample, which has tens of thousands of distinct CDR3 sequences, around 6.4% seen once. The starting material was whole blood, obtained in connection with sensitization to the hapten diphenylcyclopropenone (DPC). The receptors originated from a woman aged 25-40 years with alopecia areata. Some clones in this sample may be carry-over from other donors' samples. CDR3s include the opening cysteine and the closing phenylalanine or tryptophan. A D gene is named only where the DNA matches it firmly. Rows give clone size only sometimes, using once, few, many, or a class for an expanded clone.

abundance	v_gene	d_gene	j_gene	CDR3aa	CDR3nt
.	TRBV20-1	TRBD1	TRBJ1-1	CSARGTGDTEAFF	TGCAGTGCTAGAGGGACAGGGGACACTGAAGCTTTCTTT
.	TRBV18	TRBD1	TRBJ2-5	CASSPETGAQETQYF	TGTGCCAGCTCACCCGAGACAGGGGCCCAAGAGACCCAGTACTTC
few	TRBV28	.	TRBJ1-2	CASSFVSQRVGGYTF	TGTGCCAGCAGTTTTGTCTCCCAAAGAGTAGGTGGCTACACCTTC
few	TRBV6-5	.	TRBJ1-1	CASSYSSSKDLNTEAFF	TGTGCCAGCAGTTATAGCAGTTCGAAGGATCTGAACACTGAAGCTTTCTTT
many	TRBV7-8	TRBD1	TRBJ2-2	CASSYRDSNTGELFF	TGTGCCAGCAGCTACCGGGACAGTAACACCGGGGAGCTGTTTTTT
few	TRBV5-1	TRBD1	TRBJ2-7	CASSLASGQAYEQYF	TGCGCCAGCAGCTTGGCTTCGGGACAGGCCTACGAGCAGTACTTC
.	TRBV5-4	.	TRBJ1-1	CASSTDPGRYTEAFF	TGTGCCAGCAGCACTGACCCAGGGAGATACACTGAAGCTTTCTTT
.	TRBV6-1	TRBD1	TRBJ1-5	CASSAGTGRQPQHF	TGTGCCAGCAGTGCTGGGACAGGGCGTCAGCCCCAGCATTTT
medium-sized	TRBV27	.	TRBJ1-4	CASSLGLGEKLFF	TGTGCCAGCAGTTTAGGGCTGGGGGAAAAACTGTTTTTT
many	TRBV29-1	.	TRBJ2-3	CSIRAADTQYF	TGCAGCATCAGGGCCGCAGATACGCAGTATTTT
few	TRBV20-1	.	TRBJ2-3	CSAPQPGTDTQYF	TGCAGTGCTCCGCAACCGGGCACAGATACGCAGTATTTT
few	TRBV6-1	.	TRBJ1-1	CASIPIGASPTEAFF	TGTGCCAGCATTCCAATCGGAGCTTCTCCCACTGAAGCTTTCTTT
many	TRBV4-3	.	TRBJ2-2	CASSKGLDFTGELFF	TGCGCCAGCAGCAAGGGTTTAGATTTCACCGGGGAGCTGTTTTTT
.	TRBV3-1	TRBD2	TRBJ2-7	CASSPLGAGGREQYF	TGTGCCAGCAGCCCGCTTGGGGCGGGGGGGCGTGAGCAGTACTTC
.	TRBV7-2	TRBD2	TRBJ2-3	CASSLASGTPDTQYF	TGTGCCAGCAGCTTGGCTAGCGGGACCCCAGATACGCAGTATTTT
many	TRBV7-8	.	TRBJ2-2	CASTLHTGELFF	TGTGCCAGCACCTTACACACCGGGGAGCTGTTTTTT
.	TRBV28	.	TRBJ1-1	CASIHGQTEAFF	TGTGCCAGCATCCACGGTCAGACTGAAGCTTTCTTT
many	TRBV5-6	.	TRBJ2-7	CASSGPPPRVSYEQYF	TGTGCCAGCAGCGGTCCCCCACCCAGGGTTTCCTACGAGCAGTACTTC
.	TRBV22-1	.	TRBJ1-2	CPGSSDWTVYYGYTF	TGTCCTGGGAGCTCCGATTGGACGGTTTACTATGGCTACACCTTC
.	TRBV13	.	TRBJ2-7	CASKERNFYEQYF	TGTGCCAGCAAAGAAAGGAATTTTTACGAGCAGTACTTC
few	TRBV20-1	.	TRBJ1-2	CSARHNFGDYGYTF	TGCAGTGCTAGGCATAATTTTGGAGACTATGGCTACACCTTC
.	TRBV6-1	TRBD1	TRBJ2-4	CASSKTGGGGKNIQYF	TGTGCCAGCAGTAAGACAGGGGGCGGCGGCAAAAACATTCAGTACTTC
many	TRBV29-1	TRBD2	TRBJ2-3	CSVRTSGGASDTQYF	TGCAGCGTTCGTACTAGCGGGGGGGCCTCAGATACGCAGTATTTT
many	TRBV29-1	TRBD1	TRBJ2-3	CSVALDRYTDTQYF	TGCAGCGTTGCTCTGGACAGGTACACAGATACGCAGTATTTT
few	TRBV29-1	.	TRBJ2-6	CSVRDAAQEANVLTF	TGCAGCGTCCGGGACGCGGCACAAGAGGCCAACGTCCTGACTTTC
.	TRBV25-1	.	TRBJ2-3	CASSRSGDTQYF	TGTGCCAGCAGTCGGAGTGGCGATACGCAGTATTTT
many	TRBV4-1	.	TRBJ2-7	CASSQGTTYYEQYF	TGCGCCAGCAGCCAAGGGACTACGTACTACGAGCAGTACTTC
many	TRBV3-1	.	TRBJ2-4	CASSQAFGGAKNIQYF	TGTGCCAGCAGCCAAGCTTTTGGAGGGGCCAAAAACATTCAGTACTTC
.	TRBV6-2/TRBV6-3	.	TRBJ2-1	CASSYGGNYNEQFF	TGTGCCAGCAGTTACGGAGGGAACTACAATGAGCAGTTCTTC
many	TRBV20-1	TRBD2	TRBJ2-1	CSARGTSGMNNEQFF	TGCAGTGCTAGGGGGACTAGCGGGATGAACAATGAGCAGTTCTTC
many	TRBV12-3/TRBV12-4	.	TRBJ2-7	CASSLRGGGPYEQYF	TGTGCCAGCAGCCTTAGGGGGGGGGGACCCTACGAGCAGTACTTC
few	TRBV9	TRBD2	TRBJ2-3	CASSVSGVNTDTQYF	TGTGCCAGCAGCGTGAGCGGGGTGAACACAGATACGCAGTATTTT
many	TRBV30	TRBD1	TRBJ2-3	CAWSAGQSSRTDTQYF	TGTGCCTGGAGTGCGGGACAGTCTTCCCGCACAGATACGCAGTATTTT
few	TRBV28	TRBD1	TRBJ1-5	CASNDRGYSNQPQHF	TGTGCCAGCAATGACAGGGGTTATAGCAATCAGCCCCAGCATTTT
many	TRBV28	.	TRBJ1-5	CASSLPSFNQPQHF	TGTGCCAGCAGTCTTCCTTCCTTCAATCAGCCCCAGCATTTT
few	TRBV12-3/TRBV12-4	.	TRBJ2-1	CASSLDSTSYNEQFF	TGTGCCAGCAGTTTGGACAGCACCTCCTACAATGAGCAGTTCTTC
many	TRBV20-1	.	TRBJ2-3	CSASRFGGRTDTQYF	TGCAGTGCTTCTCGGTTCGGGGGCCGCACAGATACGCAGTATTTT
few	TRBV30	.	TRBJ2-7	CAWSPSSYEQYF	TGTGCCTGGAGCCCGAGTTCCTACGAGCAGTACTTC
.	TRBV20-1	.	TRBJ1-2	CSARGADGYGYTF	TGCAGTGCTAGAGGGGCGGACGGCTATGGCTACACCTTC
.	TRBV6-5	.	TRBJ2-2	CASSYRRARELFF	TGTGCCAGCAGTTATAGGAGGGCCCGGGAGCTGTTTTTT
few	TRBV6-1	.	TRBJ1-5	CASSVQGTSNQPQHF	TGTGCCAGCAGTGTACAGGGAACGAGCAATCAGCCCCAGCATTTT
many	TRBV12-3/TRBV12-4	.	TRBJ1-6	CASSGQNNSPLHF	TGTGCCAGCAGTGGACAAAATAATTCACCCCTCCACTTT
many	TRBV7-2	TRBD2	TRBJ2-1	CASSSIAGPYNEQFF	TGTGCCAGCAGCTCTATAGCGGGGCCGTACAATGAGCAGTTCTTC
many	TRBV6-2/TRBV6-3	.	TRBJ1-2	CASRPQGFDGYTF	TGTGCCAGCAGGCCACAGGGCTTCGATGGCTACACCTTC
few	TRBV9	.	TRBJ2-7	CASSVTGTSSEQYF	TGTGCCAGCAGCGTAACCGGGACATCTTCCGAGCAGTACTTC
many	TRBV29-1	TRBD1	TRBJ1-1	CSVKTGGNTEAFF	TGCAGCGTCAAGACAGGGGGAAACACTGAAGCTTTCTTT
few	TRBV30	TRBD1	TRBJ2-7	CAWSVGTGISYEQYF	TGTGCCTGGAGTGTCGGGACAGGGATTTCCTACGAGCAGTACTTC
few	TRBV29-1	.	TRBJ2-3	CSLLDGSADTQYF	TGCAGCTTGTTGGACGGGAGCGCAGATACGCAGTATTTT
many	TRBV20-1	.	TRBJ1-3	CSARVGSGNTIYF	TGCAGTGCTAGAGTAGGGAGTGGAAACACCATATATTTT
few	TRBV11-2	.	TRBJ2-4	CASSLKNIQYF	TGTGCCAGCAGCCTCAAAAACATTCAGTACTTC
many	TRBV28	.	TRBJ1-1	CASRSFGASEAFF	TGTGCCAGCAGATCCTTTGGGGCATCTGAAGCTTTCTTT
few	TRBV4-2	TRBD2	TRBJ2-3	CASSQGGQAGHTDTQYF	TGTGCCAGCAGCCAAGGGGGTCAAGCGGGGCACACAGATACGCAGTATTTT
.	TRBV2	TRBD1	TRBJ1-6	CASSPQTGGWSPLHF	TGTGCCAGCAGCCCTCAGACAGGGGGGTGGTCACCCCTCCACTTT
many	TRBV7-8	.	TRBJ2-6	CASSFSDSGANVLTF	TGTGCCAGCAGCTTTTCTGACTCTGGGGCCAACGTCCTGACTTTC
medium-sized	TRBV29-1	.	TRBJ2-7	CSVEAGQGRYF	TGCAGCGTTGAAGCGGGGCAGGGGCGGTACTTC
many	TRBV7-3	.	TRBJ1-2	CASSLLGGDSYTF	TGTGCCAGCAGCTTGTTGGGGGGAGATAGCTACACCTTC
.	TRBV12-3/TRBV12-4	TRBD1	TRBJ1-5	CASSPTGTGGYNQPQHF	TGTGCCAGCAGTCCGACCGGGACAGGGGGGTACAATCAGCCCCAGCATTTT